Sequencing of this T cell receptor beta chain was carried out in a study of identical twins (dated by TCRdb to between 2015 and 2016). In the study overall: To test whether fetal clonotypes persist, the study used deep sequencing on TCR alpha and beta repertoires from monozygotic twins, unrelated adults of various ages, and cord blood. To rule out contamination, replicate twin experiments were performed at different times with different library preparation protocols. The paper as a whole reports these results and caveats: Because the same donors could not be followed over many years, the conclusions relied on cross-sectional statistical analysis. Out-of-frame TCR alpha sequences shared between twins showed an excess of low generation-probability sequences compared with coincidental sharing between unrelated individuals. In beta out-of-frame sequences, excess twin sharing was weaker, because having fewer shared sequences lowered the signal-to-noise ratio. Invariant T cells such as MAIT and iNKT could partly confound zero-insertion analyses, although diverse VJ usage argued against such confounding for most clonotypes. Fewer insertions were carried by abundant cord blood beta clonotypes, a similar but weaker trend appeared in young adult naive repertoires, and no such trend appeared in memory repertoires. Recombination models systematically underestimated out-of-frame TCR alpha sharing in monozygotic twins but agreed with sharing between unrelated individuals.

Reading the germline V gene gives CDR1 SGHTA and CDR2 FQGNSA. Reading from cysteine to phenylalanine, the CDR3 counts 13 amino acids. Only the CDR3 DNA stays, 39 bases, in frame from base 1. V gives up 5 bases and J gives up 2 bases, and the segment between their germline ends measures 10 bases. The receptor library was made with 5' RACE. Sequenced using an Illumina HiSeq 2000. A universal primer binding site was introduced by template switching, and a unique molecular identifier was present in the final cDNA, enabling accurate counting of TCR cDNA molecules. Specific primers in the conserved constant-segment region were used to synthesize first-strand cDNA for TCR alpha and beta chains. To control for contamination, every cDNA library carried two barcodes: a SMART-Mk sample barcode plus Illumina barcodes. TruSeq adapter sequences, together with Illumina sample barcodes, were added in two successive PCR steps. The TCR alpha and beta cDNA libraries were sequenced on the Illumina HiSeq platform using custom primers. In the authors' own workflow: Unique molecular identifiers were extracted from raw reads with MiGEC, and CDR3 positions were determined with MiXCR. For each individual, recombination models were inferred using an EM algorithm with the repgenHMM and IGoR tools. Shared clonotype analysis was performed with the tcR package in R, normalizing sharing by the product of cloneset sizes. To study raw recombination without the effects of thymic and clonal selection, out-of-frame nonproductive sequences were analyzed. TCRdb handled the public reads itself, with Q25 trimming in fastp and clone calling in MiXCR, and kept productive beta chains. Records with the same CDR3 protein are collapsed into one entry carrying the most frequent genes and DNA. None of the V and J calls come from the authors' own analysis; TCRdb made them. Here the sample has 1.5 million to 2 million distinct CDR3 sequences; around a third occur a single time. The ten largest clones represent around 0.3% of the sample.

Only healthy Caucasian donors were included. With respect to this clonotype: The antigen this receptor binds is unknown. No qualities accompany the bases; no much larger clone lies one base away.

Sequencing input: cord blood. The sequence derives from a newborn girl in good health. The chain joins TRBV7-2 to TRBJ2-7; TRBD1 might be the D gene, on 6 matching bases. The DNA sequence follows: TGTGCCAGCAGCACCAGGGGAGCCTACGAGCAGTACTTC. Its amino acids are CASSTRGAYEQYF.